The 21 T cell receptor beta chains given below trace back to one sample, sequenced in a study of blood T cell repertoires in COVID-19. The table came from immunoSEQ multiplex PCR; TCRdb's copy has only in-frame clones and leaves some out. Of 250,000 or so clones in the sample, approximately 89% were seen once. The specimen sequenced was peripheral blood. The source is a man aged 35 to 55 with active or convalescent COVID-19.

This clone was seen just once. V usage is TRBV28 and J usage is TRBJ1-3; a weak D match, TRBD1 (5 bases). V lost 6 bases and J 2 bases, leaving 11 bases between the germline ends. Per germline, CDR1 MDHEN and CDR2 SYDVKM. This CDR3 comprises 14 residues. CDR3 sequence (DNA): TGTGCCAGCAGCGGGGGGGGTACTGGAAACACCATATATTTT. Protein product: CASSGGGTGNTIYF.

This clone was seen ten or more times. The J gene is TRBJ2-1, the V gene TRBV9; no clear D. Germline values: CDR1 SGDLS, CDR2 YYNGEE. This CDR3 contains 13 residues. Trimming took 3 bases from V and 8 from J, leaving 12 bases between them. Here the CDR3 DNA reads TGTGCCAGCAGCGCCTCGACTGGAGATGAGCAGTTCTTC. Its protein product is CASSASTGDEQFF.

The chain uses TRBV27 and TRBJ2-1; 8 bases map to TRBD1. CDR3 length: 18 residues. The germline CDR1 and CDR2 sequences are MNHEY and SMNVEV (reference sequence). The J segment lost 0 bases and the V segment lost 6 bases, leaving 13 bases of the junction unmatched. The CDR3 loop is CASRADRGTGSSYNEQFF. The CDR3 DNA reads as TGTGCCAGCAGGGCCGACAGGGGAACAGGGAGCTCCTACAATGAGCAGTTCTTC.

The chain carries TRBV12-3 or TRBV12-4 and TRBJ2-3, with D unclear. The CDR3 has 12 residues. Trimming stripped 7 bases from V and 6 bases from J, with 11 bases between. The CDR3 loop reads CASTPSGDTQYF. Here the CDR3 DNA reads TGTGCCAGCACTCCTTCCGGGGATACGCAGTATTTT.

The chain links TRBV28 to TRBJ1-2, with TRBD1 identical over 7 bases. Germline V CDR1 and CDR2: MDHEN, SYDVKM. Losses at the gene ends were 5 bases for V and 0 bases for J; bases not matched to a gene: 3. The CDR3 length is 14 residues. The CDR3 nucleotides are TGTGCCAGCAGTCCGACAGGGACTAACTATGGCTACACCTTC. Residues: CASSPTGTNYGYTF.

The chain has TRBV5-5 and TRBJ1-1; TRBD1 matches at 7 bases. CDR3 length: 15 amino acids. After removal of 2 bases from V and 0 bases from J, the junction contained 4 bases not matched to a gene. Germline-derived CDR1 and CDR2 are SGHKS and YYEKEE (reference sequence). The CDR3 spells CASSLRGQLNTEAFF. The CDR3, as DNA: TGTGCCAGCAGCTTAAGGGGACAGTTGAACACTGAAGCTTTCTTT.

This chain connects TRBV7-9 to TRBJ2-2, with D perhaps matching TRBD1 (5 bases). Trimming stripped 11 bases from V and 2 bases from J, with 12 bases between. This CDR3 is 13 amino acids long. Germline V gene sequence: CDR1 SEHNR, CDR2 FQNEAQ (reference sequence). The CDR3 DNA reads as TGTGCCTTAAGACAGTCCAACACCGGGGAGCTGTTTTTT. This sequence encodes CALRQSNTGELFF.

Regarding this clone: Germline and junction disagree at one end, which may indicate a read error. The chain employs TRBV9 and TRBJ2-5; no firm D call. CDR1 SGDLS and CDR2 YYNGEE come from the germline V gene. The CDR3 sequence is 14 residues long. In nucleotides, the CDR3 is TGTGCCAACAGCGTAGGGCAGTCCCAAGAGACCCAGTACTTC. It specifies CANSVGQSQETQYF.

J is TRBJ1-6 and V is TRBV7-9, with no clear D. The CDR3 is 17 residues long. Between the trimmed V and J ends, which lost 3 bases and 5 bases, there was a span of 17 bases. The germline V gene has CDR1 SEHNR and CDR2 FQNEAQ (reference sequence). The CDR3 spells CASSLGLDYGDNSPLHF. The CDR3 nucleotides are TGTGCCAGCAGCTTGGGTTTGGACTATGGTGATAATTCACCCCTCCACTTT.

The chain recombines TRBV12-3 or TRBV12-4 with TRBJ2-1; no firm D call. Trimming pared 2 bases from V and 3 bases from J, leaving 2 bases between. CDR3 size: 12 residues. The CDR3 protein is CASSLLYNEQFF. The CDR3 bases are TGTGCCAGCAGTTTACTCTACAATGAGCAGTTCTTC.

The gene calls are TRBV3-1 (or the pseudogene TRBV3-2) and TRBJ1-1; 8 nucleotides align to TRBD1. The V gene's germline CDR1 is LGHDT and CDR2 YNNKEL (reference sequence). This CDR3 is 15 amino acids long. V shed 5 bases, J shed 4 bases, and the junction held 9 bases outside the gene matches. The CDR3 sequence is CASSRPDRAGTEAFF. In DNA, the CDR3 is TGTGCCAGCAGCAGACCGGACAGGGCGGGCACTGAAGCTTTCTTT.

The CDR3 loop is CASSRPRAGASNQPQHF. CDR3 sequence (DNA): TGTGCCAGTAGTCGCCCCAGGGCGGGGGCGAGCAATCAGCCCCAGCATTTT. V is TRBV19 and J is TRBJ1-5; D might be TRBD1 (6 bases). CDR1 is LNHDA, CDR2 SQIVND, per germline (reference sequence). The CDR3 has 17 amino acids. The V end was cut by 5 bases, the J end by 1 base, with 18 bases between.

The chain joins TRBV7-9 to TRBJ1-4; TRBD1 might be the D (5 bases). Germline values: CDR1 SEHNR, CDR2 FQNEAQ (reference sequence). Trimming stripped 4 bases from V and 7 bases from J, with 13 bases between. CDR3 size: 14 residues. CDR3 residues: CASSSDPQGEKLFF. CDR3 DNA: TGTGCCAGCAGCTCGGACCCCCAGGGTGAAAAACTGTTTTTT.

This clone was picked up one time. V gene TRBV4-1 combines with J gene TRBJ1-2, with a weak D call TRBD1 (5 bases). Trimming removed 0 bases at V and 4 bases at J, with 15 bases between. The germline CDR1 and CDR2 sequences are MGHRA and YSYEKL. CDR3 length: 16 residues. The CDR3, as DNA: TGCGCCAGCAGCCAAGACCGATGGGGCATCGGCTATGGCTACACCTTC. Protein: CASSQDRWGIGYGYTF.

The V gene is TRBV14, the J gene TRBJ1-2, with D possibly being TRBD1 (5 bases). In germline, CDR1 is SGHDN, CDR2 FVKESK. The CDR3 spans 14 residues. V dropped 4 bases and J dropped 4 bases, with 13 bases sitting between them. CDR3: CASSPDSNLYGYTF. In DNA form, the CDR3 reads TGTGCCAGCAGCCCCGACAGTAACCTCTATGGCTACACCTTC.

In DNA form, the CDR3 reads TGTGCCAGCAGGAGGGGACAGGGAGGCGGCTACACCTTC. Protein product: CASRRGQGGGYTF. This chain connects TRBV6-5 to TRBJ1-2, with 9 positions matching TRBD1. V shed 6 bases and J 8 bases; nucleotides not matched to a gene: 7. The CDR3 contains 13 residues. Germline V gene sequence: CDR1 MNHEY, CDR2 SVGAGI.

The chain employs TRBV7-9 and TRBJ1-2; 10 nucleotides match TRBD1. Looked up from germline, CDR1 is SEHNR and CDR2 is FQNEAQ (reference sequence). V lost 5 bases, J lost 7 bases, and 7 bases stayed unmatched. There are 14 residues in the CDR3. This CDR3 is CASSPGQGRLGYTF. CDR3 sequence (DNA): TGTGCCAGCAGCCCGGGACAGGGGAGGCTTGGCTACACCTTC.

The chain's CDR3 is CASIEPDNSGNTIYF. The CDR3 DNA reads as TGTGCCAGCATCGAGCCGGACAACTCTGGAAACACCATATATTTT. The rearrangement joins TRBV6-5 to TRBJ1-3, with D possibly being TRBD1 (5 bases). Between the trimmed V and J ends, which lost 7 bases and 0 bases, there was a span of 13 bases. Germline assignment: CDR1 MNHEY and CDR2 SVGAGI. The CDR3 totals 15 residues.

The chain joins TRBV2 to TRBJ1-6; weak D call: TRBD1 (6 bases). Trimming stripped 10 bases from V and 7 bases from J, with 20 bases between. From germline, CDR1 is SNHLY and CDR2 FYNNEI. The CDR3 covers 15 residues. CDR3 loop: CATIGRQVSNSPLHF. The CDR3 DNA is TGTGCCACCATCGGACGACAGGTTTCAAATTCACCCCTCCACTTT.

The V gene is TRBV29-1, the J gene TRBJ2-7; 9 nucleotides match TRBD1. The trim removed 7 bases at V and 7 bases at J, leaving 8 bases unmatched. The V gene's germline CDR1 is SQVTM and CDR2 ANQGSEA. The CDR3 is made up of 12 amino acids. The CDR3 spells CSARLTGGEQYF. The CDR3 bases are TGCAGCGCGCGCCTGACAGGGGGGGAGCAGTACTTC.

This clone was counted ten times or more. The V and J genes are TRBV5-6 and TRBJ2-7; 7 nucleotides agree with TRBD1. CDR1 and CDR2 (germline): SGHDT, YYEEEE. V trimming: 2 bases; J trimming: 0 bases; junction bases outside the gene matches: 8. The CDR3 covers 16 residues. The CDR3 DNA reads as TGTGCCAGCAGCTTCAGGGGGTCCTCCATCTCCTACGAGCAGTACTTC. It specifies CASSFRGSSISYEQYF.